These 32 T cell receptor beta chains were sequenced from one sample in a study of CD8 T cells in Susac syndrome. An input of about 0.45 to 1 ug of RNA was subjected to reverse transcription using random hexamers. Via MiXCR, TCRdb re-called the immunoSEQ multiplex PCR reads, giving one row per CDR3 protein. The sample yields about 140,000 distinct CDR3 sequences, around 95% seen once. The sequenced sample consisted of CD4+ T cells from PBMCs. All receptors come from a human donor with Susac syndrome.

The table lists this clonotype with a few counts. This sequence joins TRBV19 and TRBJ2-6; no clear D. Germline CDR1 is LNHDA and CDR2 is SQIVND (reference sequence). This CDR3 is 14 amino acids long. Trimming removed 5 bases at V and 0 bases at J, with 5 bases between. The chain's CDR3 is CASSRISGANVLTF. The CDR3 DNA reads TGTGCCAGTAGTCGGATCTCTGGGGCCAACGTCCTGACTTTC.

The gene calls are TRBV11-2 and TRBJ2-7; D may match TRBD1 or TRBD2 (6 bases each). This CDR3 is 14 amino acids long. Trimming removed 2 bases at V and 2 bases at J, with 10 bases between. Germline CDR1 is SGHAT and CDR2 is FQNNGV. Here the CDR3 reads CASSLPGAAYEQYF. CDR3 nucleotide sequence: TGTGCCAGCAGCTTACCGGGGGCCGCCTACGAGCAGTACTTC. The entire variable domain, with the rest obtained from reference TRBV11-2 and TRBJ2-7, is as follows: EAGVAQSPRYKIIEKRQSVAFWCNPISGHATLYWYQQILGQGPKLLIQFQNNGVVDDSQLPKDRFSAERLKGVDSTLKIQPAKLEDSAVYLCASSLPGAAYEQYFGPGTRLTVT.

This sequence joins TRBV14 and TRBJ2-2; D is undetermined. Germline loops: CDR1 SGHDN, CDR2 FVKESK. The V end lost 1 base, the J end lost 3 bases, and 9 bases lay between the germline ends. The CDR3 extends over 15 amino acids. The CDR3 coding sequence is TGTGCCAGCAGCCAAGGGAGATCGTACACCGGGGAGCTGTTTTTT. It translates to CASSQGRSYTGELFF.

The chain has TRBV3-1 and TRBJ2-1, with no clear D. Germline V lookup: CDR1 LGHDT, CDR2 YNNKEL (reference sequence). The CDR3 extends over 12 amino acids. Trimming took 5 bases from V and 9 from J, leaving 11 bases between them. CDR3 DNA sequence: TGTGCCAGCAGCACCCAGCGTGGTGAGCAGTTCTTC. It translates to CASSTQRGEQFF.

The rearrangement joins TRBV7-9 to TRBJ2-3; 7 nucleotides match TRBD2. CDR3 length: 13 residues. Germline V gene data show CDR1 as SEHNR and CDR2 as FQNEAQ (reference sequence). Trimming took 6 bases from V and 6 from J; bases not matched to a gene: 6. Written as DNA, the CDR3 is TGTGCCAGCAGATCCAGCGGGGAGGATACGCAGTATTTT. It is translated as CASRSSGEDTQYF.

The chain recombines TRBV11-2 with TRBJ1-1; D gene uncertain. Germline values: CDR1 SGHAT, CDR2 FQNNGV. CDR3 length equals 15 residues. The ends were cut back, 0 bases at V and 0 bases at J, with 8 bases in the middle. The CDR3 DNA reads TGTGCCAGCAGCTTAGATCGGCTCCTGAACACTGAAGCTTTCTTT. Its translation: CASSLDRLLNTEAFF.

The gene calls are TRBV18 and TRBJ2-7, with TRBD1 identical over 9 bases. The V segment lost 2 bases and the J segment 5 bases; nucleotides outside the gene matches: 4. The CDR3 runs to 14 residues. CDR1 is KGHSH, CDR2 LQKENI, per germline. The CDR3 sequence is CASSPGTGMNEQYF. CDR3 in DNA: TGTGCCAGCTCACCAGGGACAGGGATGAACGAGCAGTACTTC.

The chain recombines TRBV6-1 with TRBJ2-6; no clear D. The CDR3 consists of 16 residues. The germline V gene has CDR1 MNHNS and CDR2 SASEGT. The ends were cut back, 7 bases at V and 3 bases at J, with 16 bases in the middle. CDR3 nucleotide sequence: TGTGCCAGCAAATTGGAACCCAGTGGTGGGGCCAACGTCCTGACTTTC. Its translation is CASKLEPSGGANVLTF.

This chain uses TRBV20-1 with TRBJ1-5; 8 bases agree with TRBD1. Trimming cost V 8 bases and J 2 bases; bases outside gene matches: 20. Germline V gene lookup returns CDR1 DFQATT and CDR2 SNEGSKA (reference sequence). The CDR3 runs 18 residues. The CDR3 coding sequence is TGCAGTCGCTATGAGAGGGGCAGGGGGCGAGAGCGCAATCAGCCCCAGCATTTT. It translates to CSRYERGRGRERNQPQHF.

The CDR3 sequence: CASSLTSFNTGELFF. The CDR3 DNA follows: TGTGCCAGCAGCCTGACTAGCTTTAACACCGGGGAGCTGTTTTTT. The chain couples TRBV7-2 to TRBJ2-2, with 7 bases matching TRBD2. Germline trimming cut 5 bases from V and 2 bases from J; bases unmatched to any gene: 5. Germline-derived CDR1 and CDR2 are SGHTA and FQGNSA. The CDR3 covers 15 residues. Variable domain in full (rest from reference TRBV7-2 and TRBJ2-2): GAGVSQSPSNKVTEKGKDVELRCDPISGHTALYWYRQSLGQGLEFLIYFQGNSAPDKSGLPSDRFSAERTGGSVSTLTIQRTQQEDSAVYLCASSLTSFNTGELFFGEGSRLTVL.

This chain links TRBV25-1 with TRBJ2-5; 9 nucleotides line up with TRBD2. Trimming cost V 4 bases and J 2 bases; bases outside gene matches: 5. The length of the CDR3 is 15 residues. Germline lookup yields CDR1 MGHDK and CDR2 SYGVNS. The CDR3 reads CASSGRGLAQETQYF. The CDR3 DNA reads TGTGCCAGCAGTGGACGGGGACTAGCACAAGAGACCCAGTACTTC.

V usage is TRBV20-1 and J usage is TRBJ2-5, with TRBD1 as a possible D gene (5 bases). This CDR3 contains 13 residues. The V and J ends lost 0 bases and 1 base respectively, with 6 bases between them. In germline, CDR1 is DFQATT, CDR2 SNEGSKA (reference sequence). The CDR3 spells CSARDDSQETQYF. CDR3 sequence (DNA): TGCAGTGCTAGAGATGACAGCCAAGAGACCCAGTACTTC.

The chain joins TRBV7-9 to TRBJ1-2, with a possible D match to TRBD1 (6 bases). The V gene lost 11 bases and the J gene lost 4 bases, with 14 bases spanning the gap. Germline lookup yields CDR1 SEHNR and CDR2 FQNEAQ (reference sequence). The CDR3 is made up of 12 amino acids. The CDR3 sequence: CASGRGLYGYTF. The CDR3 region has the DNA TGTGCCTCGGGGCGGGGGCTCTATGGCTACACCTTC.

This rearrangement joins TRBV28 to TRBJ2-3; 7 bases match TRBD1. The CDR3 has 16 amino acids. Germline values: CDR1 MDHEN, CDR2 SYDVKM. Losses at the gene ends were 5 bases for V and 4 bases for J; bases not matched to a gene: 12. CDR3 region: CASSLTTGVGADTQYF. The CDR3 bases are TGTGCCAGCAGTCTTACTACAGGGGTAGGGGCAGATACGCAGTATTTT.

The rearrangement links TRBV27 to TRBJ2-5, with D maybe TRBD2 (6 bases). The CDR3 has 13 amino acids. Germline values: CDR1 MNHEY, CDR2 SMNVEV (reference sequence). V was shortened by 6 bases and J by 4 bases, with 12 bases between the two germline ends. The CDR3 spells CASRPGATETQYF. CDR3 nucleotides: TGTGCCAGCAGACCGGGAGCCACAGAGACCCAGTACTTC.

The rearrangement links TRBV25-1 to TRBJ1-6; unclear D gene. The CDR3 loop spans 14 amino acids. V was cut by 6 bases and J by 7 bases, with 13 bases left in between. Germline values: CDR1 MGHDK, CDR2 SYGVNS. The CDR3 loop reads CASRSSALNSPLHF. Here the CDR3 DNA reads TGTGCCAGCAGATCATCTGCCCTCAATTCACCCCTCCACTTT.

V gene TRBV29-1 combines with J gene TRBJ1-4; D is possibly TRBD1 (5 bases). With 6 bases removed from V and 8 bases from J, the gap between germline ends came to 16 bases. The CDR3 is made up of 13 amino acids. CDR1 SQVTM and CDR2 ANQGSEA come from the germline V gene. CDR3 sequence (DNA): TGCAGCGTATCTCCGGGACCCGGGGAAAAACTGTTTTTT. Protein: CSVSPGPGEKLFF.

J is TRBJ2-7 and V is TRBV28, with no clear D. Germline V gene sequence: CDR1 MDHEN, CDR2 SYDVKM. The CDR3 runs 14 residues. V was cut by 7 bases and J by 0 bases, with 13 bases left in between. As DNA, the CDR3 is TGTGCCAGCAAATGGCAGTTAAGCTCCTACGAGCAGTACTTC. Residues: CASKWQLSSYEQYF.

This clonotype was seen more than once but under ten times. This chain connects TRBV28 to TRBJ2-6; D remains ambiguous. Germline lookup yields CDR1 MDHEN and CDR2 SYDVKM. The V and J ends lost 2 bases and 0 bases respectively, with 5 bases between them. This CDR3 spans 15 amino acids. The CDR3 loop reads CASSLTTSGANVLTF. CDR3 bases: TGTGCCAGCAGTTTAACGACCTCTGGGGCCAACGTCCTGACTTTC.

This chain links TRBV4-1 with TRBJ1-5; D is perhaps TRBD1 (6 bases). Trimming stripped 3 bases from V and 0 bases from J, with 18 bases between. The CDR3 has 18 residues. Germline V lookup: CDR1 MGHRA, CDR2 YSYEKL. CDR3 DNA sequence: TGCGCCAGCAGCCATCCGAGGGGGGCAGCATATAGCAATCAGCCCCAGCATTTT. The encoded protein is CASSHPRGAAYSNQPQHF.

V is TRBV28 and J is TRBJ1-5, with D possibly matching TRBD1 (6 bases). CDR1 is MDHEN, CDR2 SYDVKM, per germline. The CDR3 extends over 18 amino acids. V was trimmed by 2 bases and J by 4 bases, leaving 21 bases between them. The DNA of the CDR3 is TGTGCCAGCAGTTTAGTCGGGGCACGGACAGAGATGAATCAGCCCCAGCATTTT. It is translated as CASSLVGARTEMNQPQHF.

This clonotype appeared once. This chain joins TRBV29-1 and TRBJ1-4, with a possible D match to TRBD1 (5 bases). This CDR3 comprises 15 residues. In germline, CDR1 is SQVTM, CDR2 ANQGSEA. With 0 bases removed from V and 0 bases from J, the gap between germline ends came to 8 bases. The CDR3: CSVEDWGSTNEKLFF. DNA of the CDR3: TGCAGCGTTGAAGATTGGGGGTCAACTAATGAAAAACTGTTTTTT.

V gene TRBV13 combines with J gene TRBJ2-1; a weak D match, TRBD2 (6 bases). The V gene lost 1 base and the J gene lost 6 bases, with 16 bases spanning the gap. This CDR3 has 16 amino acids. Per germline, CDR1 PRHDT and CDR2 FYEKMQ (reference sequence). DNA of the CDR3: TGTGCCAGCAGCTTAGTTGCGGGAATCATGGTCAATGAGCAGTTCTTC. This translates into CASSLVAGIMVNEQFF.

The chain combines TRBV20-1 with TRBJ1-5, with no clear D. The germline V gene encodes CDR1 DFQATT and CDR2 SNEGSKA (reference sequence). This CDR3 contains 15 residues. V lost 0 bases, J lost 4 bases, and 13 bases lay in between. CDR3 in DNA: TGCAGTGCTAGAGAGGTTTGGCCCAGTAATCAGCCCCAGCATTTT. It translates to CSAREVWPSNQPQHF.

The chain links TRBV23-1 to TRBJ2-1, with 14 bases that match TRBD2. TRBV23-1 falls under the ORF class, with uncertain function. V shed 4 bases and J 0 bases; nucleotides not matched to a gene: 5. CDR3 length: 18 residues. CDR3 protein: CASSLSGTSGSSYNEQFF. CDR3 DNA sequence: TGCGCCAGCAGTCTTTCCGGGACTAGCGGGAGCTCCTACAATGAGCAGTTCTTC.

The V call is TRBV20-1, the J call TRBJ2-3; 10 bases match TRBD2. CDR1 is DFQATT, CDR2 SNEGSKA, per germline (reference sequence). Trimming removed 2 bases from V and 2 bases from J; junction bases left unmatched: 4. The CDR3 is made up of 15 amino acids. CDR3 nucleotides: TGCAGTGCTAGATCTAGCGGGAGCTTCACAGATACGCAGTATTTT. It is translated as CSARSSGSFTDTQYF.

The genes are TRBV29-1 and TRBJ1-1, with 10 nucleotides matching TRBD1. V gave up 7 bases and J gave up 5 bases; unmatched junction bases: 10. Germline CDR1 reads SQVTM; CDR2 reads ANQGSEA. The CDR3 loop spans 14 amino acids. The CDR3 coding sequence is TGCAGCGCGGGAGACAGGGGGCGAGGAACTGAAGCTTTCTTT. Its protein is CSAGDRGRGTEAFF.

The J gene is TRBJ1-1, the V gene TRBV20-1; D possibly corresponds to TRBD1 (5 bases). Germline CDR1 is DFQATT and CDR2 is SNEGSKA (reference sequence). Trimming stripped 6 bases from V and 1 base from J, with 12 bases between. The CDR3 is 13 residues long. The DNA for the CDR3 is TGCAGTGCCGCGACAGCTCCGAACACTGAAGCTTTCTTT. Its translation is CSAATAPNTEAFF.

The CDR3 loop reads CSATDYNEQFF. CDR3 DNA sequence: TGCAGTGCTACCGATTACAATGAGCAGTTCTTC. V usage is TRBV20-1 and J usage is TRBJ2-1; D not resolved. V lost 4 bases and J 4 bases, leaving 5 bases between the germline ends. Germline CDR1 reads DFQATT; CDR2 reads SNEGSKA (reference sequence). This CDR3 has 11 residues.

This clonotype was counted a few times. The CDR3 coding sequence is TGTGCCAGCAGTGAACGGGGCGAGCAGTACTTC. Residues: CASSERGEQYF. The V and J genes are TRBV25-1 and TRBJ2-7; D may be TRBD2 (5 bases). This CDR3 region has 11 residues. Trimming removed 2 bases at V and 6 bases at J, with 5 bases between. Germline-derived CDR1 and CDR2 are MGHDK and SYGVNS.

The rearrangement uses TRBV28 and TRBJ2-5; TRBD1 is a possible D gene (6 bases). Germline lookup yields CDR1 MDHEN and CDR2 SYDVKM. CDR3 length: 14 residues. V was trimmed by 2 bases and J by 2 bases, leaving 9 bases between them. As DNA, the CDR3 is TGTGCCAGCAGTTTAGGGACATATCAAGAGACCCAGTACTTC. Protein sequence: CASSLGTYQETQYF.

V gene TRBV29-1 combines with J gene TRBJ2-7; 7 bases map to TRBD1. The CDR3 is 14 amino acids. Germline V CDR1 and CDR2: SQVTM, ANQGSEA. V trimming: 7 bases; J trimming: 6 bases; junction bases outside the gene matches: 15. The DNA of the CDR3 is TGCAGCGCCGCCAATACAGGGGCATGGATCGAGCAGTACTTC. Its protein product is CSAANTGAWIEQYF.